What follows are 8 T cell receptor beta chains derived from one specimen sequenced in a study of patients and donors after allogeneic stem cell transplantation. TCRdb re-called the RT-PCR reads through MiXCR, storing one row per CDR3 protein. The table lists some 87,000 distinct CDR3 sequences, roughly 43% of them singletons. The source material was blood, either unsorted or a sorted T cell fraction (not recorded which). The receptors originated from a human donor who was either an allogeneic HSCT recipient or a stem cell or donor lymphocyte infusion donor (not recorded which). It is not recorded whose cells these are; they may come from a transplant donor.

This clonotype was counted a single time. This rearrangement joins TRBV29-1 to TRBJ1-1; D uncertain. The germline CDR1 and CDR2 sequences are SQVTM and ANQGSEA. CDR3 length equals 10 residues. Between the trimmed V and J ends, which lost 5 bases and 0 bases, there was a span of 1 base. CDR3 DNA: TGCAGCGTTCTGAACACTGAAGCTTTCTTT. It encodes CSVLNTEAFF.

This chain joins TRBV20-1 and TRBJ1-1, with 10 bases identical to TRBD1. Germline loops: CDR1 DFQATT, CDR2 SNEGSKA (reference sequence). This CDR3 has 14 amino acids. The ends lost 6 bases at V and 4 bases at J; junction bases unmatched: 8. CDR3 sequence reads: CSADRTGGSTEAFF. The CDR3 DNA reads as TGCAGTGCGGATAGGACAGGGGGATCCACTGAAGCTTTCTTT.

This sequence joins TRBV11-2 and TRBJ1-3; no clear D gene. The CDR3 contains 16 residues. V gave up 1 base and J gave up 0 bases, with 10 bases separating them. The germline V gene has CDR1 SGHAT and CDR2 FQNNGV. The CDR3 region has the DNA TGTGCCAGCAGCTTAGGCAACCCGCTCTCTGGAAACACCATATATTTT. This sequence encodes CASSLGNPLSGNTIYF. The full variable domain, completed using reference TRBV11-2 and TRBJ1-3, is EAGVAQSPRYKIIEKRQSVAFWCNPISGHATLYWYQQILGQGPKLLIQFQNNGVVDDSQLPKDRFSAERLKGVDSTLKIQPAKLEDSAVYLCASSLGNPLSGNTIYFGEGSWLTVV.

The V and J genes are TRBV7-2 and TRBJ1-2, with TRBD1 identical over 7 bases. The V gene end was trimmed by 3 bases and the J gene end by 5 bases; junction bases not matched to a gene: 6. Looked up from germline, CDR1 is SGHTA and CDR2 is FQGNSA. The CDR3 runs to 14 residues. The DNA of the CDR3 is TGTGCCAGCAGCTTGGACAGGACCGGGTATGGCTACACCTTC. Amino acid sequence: CASSLDRTGYGYTF.

V and J are TRBV20-1 and TRBJ2-1; 7 bases fit TRBD2. Germline lookup yields CDR1 DFQATT and CDR2 SNEGSKA (reference sequence). The V gene end was trimmed by 5 bases and the J gene end by 0 bases; junction bases not matched to a gene: 4. This CDR3 comprises 14 residues. CDR3 sequence reads: CSASRTSSYNEQFF. As DNA, the CDR3 is TGCAGTGCTTCCCGGACTAGCTCCTACAATGAGCAGTTCTTC.

In DNA form, the CDR3 reads TGCAGTGCTGAGCAGGGGGACCTCCTCTTGGCTTTCTTT. Amino acids: CSAEQGDLLLAFF. This chain links TRBV20-1 with TRBJ1-1, with 7 nucleotides matching TRBD1. The V gene's germline CDR1 is DFQATT and CDR2 SNEGSKA (reference sequence). The CDR3 totals 13 residues. V lost 5 bases to trimming and J lost 11 bases; unmatched junction nucleotides: 14.

This clonotype was found a few times. CDR3 sequence (DNA): TGTGCCAGCAGTGGGGAATGGGGTGTGAATTCACCCCTCCACTTT. Translating gives CASSGEWGVNSPLHF. The rearrangement joins TRBV25-1 to TRBJ1-6; D unresolved. The V gene's germline CDR1 is MGHDK and CDR2 SYGVNS. V was cut by 4 bases and J by 7 bases, with 14 bases left in between. The CDR3 length is 15 residues.

This clonotype was counted at least ten times. The chain is built from TRBV12-3 or TRBV12-4 and TRBJ2-4, with D tentatively TRBD2 (5 bases). CDR3 length equals 13 residues. V dropped 6 bases and J dropped 6 bases, with 12 bases sitting between them. In nucleotides, the CDR3 is TGTGCCAGCAGCCTCCGGGATCGAAACATTCAGTACTTC. It yields the protein CASSLRDRNIQYF.